One TCR beta chain is described in this entry. This receptor's antigen is unknown. No base qualities exist here, and no much larger clone lies one base off it. TCRbeta CDR3 regions were amplified from genomic DNA using the immunoSEQ Assay, a bias-controlled multiplex PCR. On the study's bioinformatics: Nucleated cell counts per sample were estimated from amplification of reference gene primers within the assay. To quantify the absolute abundance of each unique TCRbeta CDR3 rearrangement, sequence reads were collapsed and filtered. For each sample, productive Simpson clonality was calculated as the square root of Simpson's diversity index across productive rearrangements. The table was pulled from immuneACCESS by TCRdb, which kept in-frame rearrangements only. Such tables lose some clones; where checked, under half of the loss comes from unresolved V genes, and the rest has no known cause. That table furnishes V, J and clone size, whereas the DNA furnished D and trimming. The sample table shows approximately 130,000 clones, and roughly four fifths are seen once. Approximately 7.9% of the sample is held by the ten biggest clonotypes.

The CDR3 covers 16 residues, taking in both the cysteine and the phenylalanine. CDR3 DNA is the only sequence kept; it has 48 bases, read in frame from the first base. Here V drops 1 base and J drops 0 bases, and the junction holds 2 bases not matched to any gene. The germline V gene provides CDR1 LGHNA and CDR2 YNFKEQ. The collaborating institutions used their own protocols to collect whole blood in K2EDTA tubes. For TCRbeta analysis, collaborators shipped samples in one of three forms: frozen whole blood, isolated PBMCs, or DNA extracted from either of those sample types. The data derive from a study of blood T cell repertoires in COVID-19 (dated by TCRdb to 2018 to 2021). Study-wide context: Samples from collaborators originated in the United States, Italy and Spain and spanned both the acute and convalescent phases of COVID-19. The sample metadata nearly always contained a de-identified subject ID, COVID-19 status, age in years and sex. The dataset comprised deeply sampled blood TCRbeta repertoires from subjects exposed to, actively infected with, or recovered from COVID-19. The repertoires were released in a freely available public database meant as a resource for research on the immune response to SARS-CoV-2. Where HLA class I and class II types were available, the types were taken from metadata supplied by the sample provider, not from assay-based typing. The material from the prospective study consisted of cDNA or gDNA derived from T cells, B-cell-depleted T cells, or PBMCs. The samples were drawn from two sources: the first 160 participants of the ongoing ImmuneRACE study, and 1,200 or so subjects contributed by 6 global collaborators.

Broader findings and caveats from the paper: Clinical and demographic metadata were provided uncurated, with the amount varying by source and participant.

The specimen was peripheral blood. Recombination joined TRBV4-2 with TRBJ2-7; TRBD2 lines up with 11 middle nucleotides. The TCR comes from a human donor in a cohort sampled during active COVID-19. The CDR3 protein sequence reads: CASSQALAGGSYEQYF. The DNA reads TGTGCCAGCAGCCAAGCGCTAGCGGGAGGCTCCTACGAGCAGTACTTC.